The rows below give T cell receptor beta chains drawn from one sample of a study of T cell repertoires in cytomegalovirus infection. TCRdb analysed the reads with MiXCR anew, one entry per CDR3 protein. The top ten clones hold approximately 41% of a sample with 100,000 to 120,000 distinct CDR3 sequences, around 30% of them seen once. Their antigens remain unidentified. The sequences come from CD8+ T cells from cultured PBMCs, collected from culture after CMV antigen stimulation. These receptors were taken from a human donor in good health (CMV status not recorded). Some clones in this sample may be carry-over from other donors' samples. Both conserved end residues are part of each CDR3. The D gene is left open where the match is weak. Some rows mark clone size as missing; the rest say once, few, many or name a class of expanded clone.

14	NA	TRBV5-4	many	TRBJ2-1	TGTGCCAGCAGCTTGGATCAGGGTGGGAATGAGCAGTTCTTC	CASSLDQGGNEQFF
16	TRBD2	TRBV5-6	NA	TRBJ2-1	TGTGCCAGCAGCTTGGCTGCCAGCGGGGGGGCCAATGAGCAGTTCTTC	CASSLAASGGANEQFF
17	TRBD2	TRBV12-5	few	TRBJ2-3	TGTGCTAGTGGTTTCACCTCGGGACTAGGGGGACCAGATACGCAGTATTTT	CASGFTSGLGGPDTQYF
14	NA	TRBV7-2	NA	TRBJ1-3	TGTGCCAGCAGCTTAGGCTCCTATCCCAACACCATATATTTT	CASSLGSYPNTIYF
15	NA	TRBV5-3	NA	TRBJ1-3	TGTGCCAGCAGCTTTTTTCCGGAATCTGGAAACACCATATATTTT	CASSFFPESGNTIYF
17	TRBD1	TRBV9	few	TRBJ1-6	TGTGCCAGCAGCGTTCGGGACAGGGGGACCTATAATTCACCCCTCCACTTT	CASSVRDRGTYNSPLHF
14	NA	TRBV7-2	many	TRBJ1-5	TGTGCCAGCAGCTTAGTTGTAGACAATCAGCCCCAGCATTTT	CASSLVVDNQPQHF
15	NA	TRBV7-9	once	TRBJ2-7	TGTGCCAGCAGCTTAGCGGCAGCAAAAACCTACGAGCAGTACTTC	CASSLAAAKTYEQYF
14	TRBD1	TRBV12-3/TRBV12-4	many	TRBJ2-5	TGTGCCAGCACCAAGACAGGGGACCAAGAGACCCAGTACTTC	CASTKTGDQETQYF
14	NA	TRBV20-1	NA	TRBJ2-3	TGCAGTGCTAGAGTAGGCCTAGCCGGCGATACGCAGTATTTT	CSARVGLAGDTQYF
17	TRBD2	TRBV7-3	many	TRBJ2-5	TGTGCCAGCAGCTTAAATGGGCTAGCGGGGAATCAAGAGACCCAGTACTTC	CASSLNGLAGNQETQYF
16	TRBD1	TRBV7-3	once	TRBJ2-5	TGTGCCAGCAGCGAAGCCGGGACAGGGTATACGGCGACCCAGTACTTC	CASSEAGTGYTATQYF
16	TRBD1	TRBV7-2	few	TRBJ1-3	TGTGCCAGCAGCTCTGACAGGGATGGCCCTCCTAACACCATATATTTT	CASSSDRDGPPNTIYF
12	NA	TRBV13	NA	TRBJ1-5	TGTGCCAGCAGCGTCCGAGGGCAGCCCCAGCATTTT	CASSVRGQPQHF
15	TRBD2	TRBV3-1	NA	TRBJ2-2	TGTGCCAGCAGCCTTTTGGCGGGGGGCACCGGGGAGCTGTTTTTT	CASSLLAGGTGELFF